A single sample gave rise to the 25 T cell receptor beta chains below, sequenced in a study of T cells after posttransplantation cyclophosphamide. Profiling relied on immunoSEQ multiplex PCR, and the TCRdb table lists in-frame clones only, not all of them. The repertoire shows over 30,000 clones, none seen only once; the top ten take roughly 1.1%. The sample was PBMCs. These receptors all stem from a girl aged 5 to 17 in good health, CMV-negative, and a related stem cell transplant donor.

As regards this clone: Other DNA sequences in the sample encode the same CDR3. This chain connects TRBV2 to TRBJ2-1; tentatively, D is TRBD2 (6 bases). The CDR3 sequence is 18 residues long. Trimming stripped 3 bases from V and 0 bases from J, with 18 bases between. CDR1 is SNHLY, CDR2 FYNNEI, per germline. CDR3 residues: CASSEGTRGTFSYNEQFF. The CDR3 nucleotides read TGTGCCAGCAGTGAGGGCACACGGGGGACCTTCTCCTACAATGAGCAGTTCTTC.

This clone was counted at least ten times. The rearrangement links TRBV5-1 to TRBJ1-1, with 8 nucleotides matching TRBD1. Per germline, CDR1 SGHRS and CDR2 YFSETQ. CDR3 length equals 15 residues. The trim removed 4 bases at V and 4 bases at J, leaving 9 bases unmatched. Here the CDR3 DNA reads TGCGCCAGCAGCGGCCAGGGGGCACGGGCCACTGAAGCTTTCTTT. As protein: CASSGQGARATEAFF.

The sample holds many counts of this clone. The rearrangement joins TRBV11-2 to TRBJ1-1, with D hard to call. The CDR3 has 14 amino acids. Germline V gene data show CDR1 as SGHAT and CDR2 as FQNNGV. The V end lost 1 base, the J end lost 1 base, and 7 bases lay between the germline ends. CDR3 in DNA: TGTGCCAGCAGCTTAGTGGCGGGGAACACTGAAGCTTTCTTT. This sequence encodes CASSLVAGNTEAFF.

This clone was seen repeatedly, ten times or more. V is TRBV4-2 and J is TRBJ1-2; TRBD1 agrees at 7 bases. With V trimmed by 1 base and J by 3 bases, 8 bases remained unmatched. CDR1 and CDR2 from the germline V gene are LGHNA and YNFKEQ. The CDR3 is 16 amino acids. The CDR3 loop is CASSQGRPRGDYGYTF. The CDR3 nucleotides read TGTGCCAGCAGCCAAGGAAGACCCAGGGGGGACTATGGCTACACCTTC.

This clone came up many times. The CDR3, as DNA: TGTGCCAGCAGGGGGACAGGGAACTATGGCTACACCTTC. Translating gives CASRGTGNYGYTF. The chain combines TRBV28 with TRBJ1-2; 9 bases align to TRBD1. The CDR3 consists of 13 residues. Germline values: CDR1 MDHEN, CDR2 SYDVKM. The V segment lost 6 bases and the J segment 2 bases; nucleotides outside the gene matches: 1.

V usage is TRBV9 and J usage is TRBJ1-1, with TRBD1 matching 12 bases. The CDR3 sequence is 15 residues long. V lost 1 base, J lost 7 bases, and 5 bases stayed unmatched. Germline V gene lookup returns CDR1 SGDLS and CDR2 YYNGEE. Written as DNA, the CDR3 is TGTGCCAGCAGCGTAACGGGACAGGGGGCTGGTGAAGCTTTCTTT. This translates into CASSVTGQGAGEAFF.

This clone was detected many times. The chain links TRBV28 to TRBJ2-7; D is unclear. The germline CDR1 and CDR2 sequences are MDHEN and SYDVKM. V gave up 6 bases and J gave up 2 bases, with 8 bases separating them. The CDR3 is 12 amino acids. CDR3 sequence (DNA): TGTGCCAGCAGGAGATACGCCTACGAGCAGTACTTC. Its translation is CASRRYAYEQYF.

A few counts support this clone. This chain uses TRBV29-1 with TRBJ2-1, with TRBD2 as a possible D gene (6 bases). The CDR3 is 14 residues long. Germline CDR1 and CDR2: SQVTM and ANQGSEA. V lost 8 bases to trimming and J lost 0 bases, with 14 bases between them. This chain's CDR3 is CSHRTTSSYNEQFF. The CDR3 coding sequence is TGCAGCCATAGGACTACGAGCTCCTACAATGAGCAGTTCTTC.

The rearrangement uses TRBV6-1 and TRBJ2-7, with D tentatively TRBD2 (5 bases). Germline CDR1 and CDR2: MNHNS and SASEGT. The CDR3 contains 13 residues. V was pared by 5 bases and J by 4 bases, with 12 bases between. CDR3 in amino acids: CASSRTHGYEQYF. CDR3 in DNA: TGTGCCAGCAGTAGGACTCACGGTTACGAGCAGTACTTC.

The chain combines TRBV7-3 with TRBJ2-1; TRBD2 might be the D (5 bases). Germline lookup yields CDR1 SGHTA and CDR2 FQGTGA. The CDR3 extends over 14 amino acids. V was trimmed by 0 bases and J by 2 bases, leaving 5 bases between them. The CDR3 region is CASSLTGAYNEQFF. The CDR3 bases are TGTGCCAGCAGCTTAACCGGGGCCTACAATGAGCAGTTCTTC. The variable domain in full, with the rest retrieved from reference TRBV7-3 and TRBJ2-1, is GAGVSQTPSNKVTEKGKYVELRCDPISGHTALYWYRQSLGQGPEFLIYFQGTGAADDSGLPNDRFFAVRPEGSVSTLKIQRTERGDSAVYLCASSLTGAYNEQFFGPGTRLTVL.

The CDR3 reads CAWSVKLLGVNTEAFF. The CDR3 DNA sequence: TGTGCCTGGAGTGTTAAATTATTAGGGGTGAACACTGAAGCTTTCTTT. The V and J genes are TRBV30 and TRBJ1-1; D might be TRBD1 (5 bases). Deletions cut 0 bases from V and 0 bases from J, with 14 bases between. The germline V gene encodes CDR1 GTSNPN and CDR2 SVGIG (reference sequence). The CDR3 runs 16 residues.

This clone was picked up many times. The J gene is TRBJ1-5, the V gene TRBV28; D is unclear. This CDR3 is built from 15 residues. The V end was cut by 1 base, the J end by 0 bases, with 7 bases between. Germline CDR1 MDHEN, CDR2 SYDVKM. CDR3: CASSLFSDSNQPQHF. For the CDR3, the DNA is TGTGCCAGCAGTTTATTTAGTGATAGCAATCAGCCCCAGCATTTT.

This clone was observed a few times. The chain carries TRBV5-5 and TRBJ2-7, with 7 bases lining up with TRBD1. The CDR3 consists of 14 residues. With 2 bases clipped from V and 2 bases from J, the junction kept 4 bases outside the gene matches. Looked up from germline, CDR1 is SGHKS and CDR2 is YYEKEE (reference sequence). The CDR3 coding sequence is TGTGCCAGCAGCTTCGAGGGGGCTGCCTACGAGCAGTACTTC. It specifies CASSFEGAAYEQYF.

This clone was counted at least ten times. The chain links TRBV6-1 to TRBJ2-7; 7 nucleotides match TRBD2. Germline V gene sequence: CDR1 MNHNS, CDR2 SASEGT. Trimming removed 7 bases from V and 2 bases from J; junction bases left unmatched: 8. The CDR3 spans 14 residues. For the CDR3, the DNA is TGTGCCAGCATTGTAGGGGACTATCCCTACGAGCAGTACTTC. Residues: CASIVGDYPYEQYF.

This clone has at least ten counts. The chain has TRBV27 and TRBJ2-7, with D perhaps matching TRBD1 (5 bases). The germline gives CDR1 MNHEY, CDR2 SMNVEV (reference sequence). This CDR3 comprises 14 residues. V was pared by 3 bases and J by 4 bases, with 13 bases between. In nucleotides, the CDR3 is TGTGCCAGCAGTTTTCGCAGGGTCAGGTACGAGCAGTACTTC. Encoded protein: CASSFRRVRYEQYF.

This chain uses TRBV28 with TRBJ2-2; 7 bases agree with TRBD2. The CDR3 has 16 amino acids. With V trimmed by 1 base and J by 1 base, 3 bases remained unmatched. CDR1 is MDHEN and CDR2 is SYDVKM in the germline V gene. This CDR3 reads CASSLFPSGNTGELFF. As DNA, the CDR3 is TGTGCCAGCAGTTTATTTCCTAGCGGGAACACCGGGGAGCTGTTTTTT.

The V and J genes are TRBV15 and TRBJ2-3; a possible D gene is TRBD2 (6 bases). V gave up 7 bases and J gave up 0 bases, with 14 bases separating them. The CDR3 has 15 residues. The germline V gene has CDR1 LNHNV and CDR2 YYDKDF (reference sequence). In nucleotides, the CDR3 is TGTGCCACCACCGTAGCGGCTTATAGCACAGATACGCAGTATTTT. This encodes CATTVAAYSTDTQYF.

This clone was seen at least ten times. The chain recombines TRBV7-9 with TRBJ2-7, with D tentatively TRBD2 (7 bases). Per the germline V gene, CDR1 is SEHNR and CDR2 is FQNEAQ (reference sequence). CDR3 size: 19 residues. V was shortened by 5 bases and J by 3 bases, with 29 bases between the two germline ends. CDR3: CASSPARGADGRSIYEQYF. The CDR3 DNA reads TGTGCCAGCAGCCCAGCTCGGGGGGCGGATGGTAGGAGCATCTACGAGCAGTACTTC.

The gene calls are TRBV5-6 and TRBJ2-5; TRBD1 agrees at 10 bases. The CDR3 loop spans 15 amino acids. V was pared by 3 bases and J by 5 bases, with 7 bases of the junction left unmatched. CDR1 is SGHDT and CDR2 is YYEEEE in the germline V gene. CDR3 amino acids: CASSSDRGLWETQYF. The CDR3 DNA reads TGTGCCAGCAGCTCCGACAGGGGGCTTTGGGAGACCCAGTACTTC.

This clone has just a few counts. The chain couples TRBV4-1 to TRBJ1-2; D call uncertain. The V end lost 1 base, the J end lost 1 base, and 7 bases lay between the germline ends. Germline-derived CDR1 and CDR2 are MGHRA and YSYEKL. The CDR3 is 14 residues long. This CDR3 reads CASSQVIGNYGYTF. CDR3 DNA sequence: TGCGCCAGCAGCCAAGTAATCGGTAACTATGGCTACACCTTC.

There are many counts of this clone. The genes are TRBV7-9 and TRBJ2-5; 8 positions match TRBD1. CDR3 size: 16 residues. From germline, CDR1 is SEHNR and CDR2 FQNEAQ (reference sequence). V shed 6 bases and J 1 base; nucleotides not matched to a gene: 10. CDR3 amino acids: CASSQRQGPIQETQYF. The CDR3 nucleotides read TGTGCCAGCAGTCAGAGACAGGGGCCCATCCAAGAGACCCAGTACTTC.

This clone was found many times. The CDR3 region is CASSYSQGSYEQYF. CDR3 DNA sequence: TGTGCCAGCAGTTACAGCCAGGGCTCCTACGAGCAGTACTTC. The V gene is TRBV6-5, the J gene TRBJ2-7, with D possibly being TRBD1 (5 bases). The ends were cut back, 2 bases at V and 0 bases at J, with 8 bases in the middle. This CDR3 is 14 amino acids long. In germline, CDR1 is MNHEY, CDR2 SVGAGI.

The chain carries TRBV28 and TRBJ1-2, with TRBD1 as a possible D gene (5 bases). The CDR3 spans 14 residues. CDR1 and CDR2 (germline): MDHEN, SYDVKM. The ends were cut back, 3 bases at V and 4 bases at J, with 12 bases in the middle. CDR3 DNA sequence: TGTGCCAGCAGTTTTGCGGACAAAGCCTATGGCTACACCTTC. This codes for CASSFADKAYGYTF.

This clone was observed many times. J is TRBJ2-3 and V is TRBV7-3; D is undetermined. CDR3 size: 17 residues. Germline CDR1 and CDR2: SGHTA and FQGTGA. Trimming shortened V by 0 bases and J by 0 bases, and 13 bases separated the two germline ends. The DNA of the CDR3 is TGTGCCAGCAGCTTAACCCCGACTCCTTCTAGCACAGATACGCAGTATTTT. Protein product: CASSLTPTPSSTDTQYF. The full variable domain, in which reference TRBV7-3 and TRBJ2-3 provide the parts outside the CDR3, is GAGVSQTPSNKVTEKGKYVELRCDPISGHTALYWYRQSLGQGPEFLIYFQGTGAADDSGLPNDRFFAVRPEGSVSTLKIQRTERGDSAVYLCASSLTPTPSSTDTQYFGPGTRLTVL.

This clone was counted at least ten times. The CDR3 bases are TGCAGCGTGGGACAGGGGATCACTGAAGCTTTCTTT. This gives the protein CSVGQGITEAFF. The chain links TRBV29-1 to TRBJ1-1; TRBD1 matches at 10 bases. V was pared by 6 bases and J by 4 bases, with 2 bases of the junction left unmatched. CDR1 and CDR2 (germline): SQVTM, ANQGSEA. The CDR3 consists of 12 residues.